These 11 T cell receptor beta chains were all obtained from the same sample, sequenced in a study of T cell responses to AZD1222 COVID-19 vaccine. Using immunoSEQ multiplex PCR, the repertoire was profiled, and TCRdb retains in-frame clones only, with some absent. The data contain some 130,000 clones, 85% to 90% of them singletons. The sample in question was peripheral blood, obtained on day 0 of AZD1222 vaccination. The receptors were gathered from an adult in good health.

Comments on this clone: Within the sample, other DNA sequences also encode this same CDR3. CDR3 sequence reads: CASSIRTGNTEAFF. CDR3 bases: TGCGCCAGCAGCATTCGGACAGGGAACACTGAAGCTTTCTTT. This sequence joins TRBV5-1 and TRBJ1-1; 7 bases align to TRBD1. Losses at the gene ends were 4 bases for V and 1 base for J; bases not matched to a gene: 4. This CDR3 has 14 amino acids. Germline values: CDR1 SGHRS, CDR2 YFSETQ.

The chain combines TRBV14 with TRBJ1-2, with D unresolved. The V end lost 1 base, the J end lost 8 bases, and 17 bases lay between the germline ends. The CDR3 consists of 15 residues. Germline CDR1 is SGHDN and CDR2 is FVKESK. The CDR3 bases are TGTGCCAGCAGCCAAGGGAGCTCCCGGTCTAAAGGCTACACCTTC. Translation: CASSQGSSRSKGYTF.

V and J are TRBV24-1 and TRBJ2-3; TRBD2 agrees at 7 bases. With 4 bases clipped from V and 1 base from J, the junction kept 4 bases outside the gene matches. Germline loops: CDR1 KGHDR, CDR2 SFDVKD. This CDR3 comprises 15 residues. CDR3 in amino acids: CATSEPSGGTDTQYF. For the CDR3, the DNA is TGTGCCACCAGTGAACCCAGCGGGGGCACAGATACGCAGTATTTT.

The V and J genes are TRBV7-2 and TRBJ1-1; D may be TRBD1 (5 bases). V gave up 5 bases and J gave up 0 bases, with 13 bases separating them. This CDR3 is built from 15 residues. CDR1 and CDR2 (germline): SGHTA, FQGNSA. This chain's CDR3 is CASSGAAILNTEAFF. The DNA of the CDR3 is TGTGCCAGCAGCGGGGCGGCGATCTTGAACACTGAAGCTTTCTTT.

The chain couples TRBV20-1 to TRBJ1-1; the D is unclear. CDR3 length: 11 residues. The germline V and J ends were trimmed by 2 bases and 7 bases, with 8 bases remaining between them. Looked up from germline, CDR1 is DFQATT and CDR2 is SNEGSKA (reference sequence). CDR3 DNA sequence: TGCAGTGCTAGACAGCGACTTGAAGCTTTCTTT. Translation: CSARQRLEAFF.

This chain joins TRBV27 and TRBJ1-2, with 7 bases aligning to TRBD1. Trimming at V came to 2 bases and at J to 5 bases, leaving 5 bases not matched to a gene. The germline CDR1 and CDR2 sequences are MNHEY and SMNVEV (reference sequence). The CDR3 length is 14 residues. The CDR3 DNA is TGTGCCAGCAGTTTAGACAGGGTGGGGTATGGCTACACCTTC. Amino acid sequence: CASSLDRVGYGYTF.

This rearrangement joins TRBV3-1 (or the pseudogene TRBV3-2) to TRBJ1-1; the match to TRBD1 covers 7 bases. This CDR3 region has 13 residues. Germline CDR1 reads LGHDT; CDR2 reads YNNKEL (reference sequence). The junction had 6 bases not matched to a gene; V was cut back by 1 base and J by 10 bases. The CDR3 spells CASSQGTGQGAFF. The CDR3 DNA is TGTGCCAGCAGCCAAGGGACAGGACAAGGAGCTTTCTTT.

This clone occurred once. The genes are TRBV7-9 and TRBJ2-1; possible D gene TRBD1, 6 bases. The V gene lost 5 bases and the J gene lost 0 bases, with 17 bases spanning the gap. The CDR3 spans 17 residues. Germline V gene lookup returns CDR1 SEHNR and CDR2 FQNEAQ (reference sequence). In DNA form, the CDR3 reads TGTGCCAGCAGCGCAGGGCTCACAGGGAGCTCCTACAATGAGCAGTTCTTC. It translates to CASSAGLTGSSYNEQFF.

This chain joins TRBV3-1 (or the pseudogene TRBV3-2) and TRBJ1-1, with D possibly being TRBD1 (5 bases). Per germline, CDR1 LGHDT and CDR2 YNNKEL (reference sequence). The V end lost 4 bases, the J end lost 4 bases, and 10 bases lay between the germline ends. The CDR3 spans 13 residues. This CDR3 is CASSRGSSTEAFF. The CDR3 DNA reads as TGTGCCAGCAGCCGGGGGTCTTCCACTGAAGCTTTCTTT.

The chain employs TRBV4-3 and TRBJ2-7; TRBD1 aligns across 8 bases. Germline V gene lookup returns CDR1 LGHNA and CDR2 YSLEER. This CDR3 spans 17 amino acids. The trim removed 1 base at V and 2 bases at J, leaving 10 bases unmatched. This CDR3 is CASSQGSRDRSTYEQYF. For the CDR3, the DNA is TGCGCCAGCAGCCAAGGATCACGGGACAGGTCGACCTACGAGCAGTACTTC.

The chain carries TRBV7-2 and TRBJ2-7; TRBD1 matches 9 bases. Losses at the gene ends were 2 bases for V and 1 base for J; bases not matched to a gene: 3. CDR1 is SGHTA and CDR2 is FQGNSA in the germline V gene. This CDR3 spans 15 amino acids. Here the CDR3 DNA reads TGTGCCAGCAGCTTACCAGGACAGGGGTCCTACGAGCAGTACTTC. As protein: CASSLPGQGSYEQYF.